Shown below are 20 T cell receptor beta chains from a single sample sequenced in a study of T cells in localized non-small cell lung cancer. TCRdb's copy holds only in-frame clones and misses some; the assay was immunoSEQ multiplex PCR. The repertoire holds some 31,000 clones, with almost 90% as singletons. The starting material was peripheral blood, obtained before any cancer treatment. The origin of the receptors is a woman aged 40-70 years with stage I lung adenocarcinoma.

The V call is TRBV5-6, the J call TRBJ1-1, with D possibly TRBD1 on 5 matching bases. The germline gives CDR1 SGHDT, CDR2 YYEEEE. V was shortened by 2 bases and J by 2 bases, with 13 bases between the two germline ends. This CDR3 has 15 amino acids. This chain's CDR3 is CASSFDPGPNTEAFF. CDR3 sequence (DNA): TGTGCCAGCAGCTTCGACCCGGGGCCCAACACTGAAGCTTTCTTT.

This chain joins TRBV5-1 and TRBJ2-1, with 13 nucleotides matching TRBD2. The length of the CDR3 is 15 residues. Germline-derived CDR1 and CDR2 are SGHRS and YFSETQ. Losses at the gene ends were 4 bases for V and 5 bases for J; bases not matched to a gene: 3. CDR3: CASSTGLAGDNEQFF. The CDR3 bases are TGCGCCAGCAGCACAGGACTAGCGGGGGACAATGAGCAGTTCTTC.

This clone has a handful of counts. V gene TRBV4-3 combines with J gene TRBJ2-3, with D perhaps matching TRBD2 (6 bases). CDR3 size: 15 residues. Germline CDR1 reads LGHNA; CDR2 reads YSLEER. Trimming cost V 3 bases and J 5 bases, with 15 bases left between them. CDR3 nucleotides: TGCGCCAGCAGCCAGGATGGACTGGGGGGAGATACGCAGTATTTT. Encoded protein: CASSQDGLGGDTQYF.

The V and J genes are TRBV7-2 and TRBJ1-3; the D gene is possibly TRBD1 (5 bases). V lost 2 bases and J 2 bases, leaving 10 bases between the germline ends. The CDR3 sequence is 15 residues long. Per the germline V gene, CDR1 is SGHTA and CDR2 is FQGNSA. The CDR3 is CASSLKTGPGNTIYF. In nucleotides, the CDR3 is TGTGCCAGCAGCTTAAAAACAGGCCCTGGAAACACCATATATTTT.

This clone was seen only a few times. The chain is built from TRBV7-2 and TRBJ1-4, with a weak D call TRBD1 (5 bases). V lost 5 bases and J lost 5, with 12 bases in between. The length of the CDR3 is 14 residues. The V gene's germline CDR1 is SGHTA and CDR2 FQGNSA. CDR3 residues: CASSPGTMNEKLFF. Here the CDR3 DNA reads TGTGCCAGCAGCCCCGGGACGATGAATGAAAAACTGTTTTTT.

This clone occurred once. The chain couples TRBV6-1 to TRBJ1-5; D gene uncertain. Looked up from germline, CDR1 is MNHNS and CDR2 is SASEGT. Between the trimmed V and J ends, which lost 6 bases and 2 bases, there was a span of 8 bases. The CDR3 covers 13 residues. The CDR3 region has the DNA TGTGCCAGCAGCAAGGCGGGCAATCAGCCCCAGCATTTT. Translating gives CASSKAGNQPQHF.

The chain has TRBV16 and TRBJ2-5, with D maybe TRBD1 (5 bases). V lost 4 bases to trimming and J lost 1 base, with 13 bases between them. Germline V CDR1 and CDR2: KGHSY, FQNENV. The CDR3 sequence is 15 residues long. The CDR3 DNA follows: TGTGCCAGCAGCCGATACAATGACAGCCAAGAGACCCAGTACTTC. This gives the protein CASSRYNDSQETQYF. The full variable domain, rest sourced from reference TRBV16 and TRBJ2-5, is GEEVAQTPKHLVRGEGQKAKLYCAPIKGHSYVFWYQQVLKNEFKFLISFQNENVFDETGMPKERFSAKCLPNSPCSLEIQATKLEDSAVYFCASSRYNDSQETQYFGPGTRLLVL.

V gene TRBV10-3 combines with J gene TRBJ1-1; D unclear. V was cut by 0 bases and J by 10 bases, with 12 bases left in between. Germline CDR1 is ENHRY and CDR2 is SYGVKD. This CDR3 is built from 13 residues. The CDR3 protein is CAISESPDVGAFF. The CDR3 nucleotides read TGTGCCATCAGTGAGTCGCCGGACGTGGGAGCTTTCTTT.

This sequence joins TRBV29-1 and TRBJ2-2, with 12 bases fitting TRBD1. V lost 7 bases to trimming and J lost 0 bases; unmatched junction nucleotides: 6. CDR1 is SQVTM, CDR2 ANQGSEA, per germline. This CDR3 is built from 16 residues. The CDR3 region is CSARDRGRSNTGELFF. The DNA for the CDR3 is TGCAGCGCCCGGGACAGGGGGCGATCGAACACCGGGGAGCTGTTTTTT.

The J gene is TRBJ2-3, the V gene TRBV4-2; no reliable D call. The germline V gene encodes CDR1 LGHNA and CDR2 YNFKEQ. This CDR3 region has 14 residues. Trimming took off 5 bases at V and 0 bases at J, with 9 bases between the two ends. CDR3 amino acids: CASSAQKSTDTQYF. The CDR3 DNA reads TGTGCCAGCAGCGCTCAGAAGAGCACAGATACGCAGTATTTT.

The rearrangement joins TRBV7-9 to TRBJ1-1; no firm D call. The CDR3 covers 12 residues. The V and J ends lost 3 bases and 1 base respectively, with 3 bases between them. CDR1 and CDR2 (germline): SEHNR, FQNEAQ (reference sequence). CDR3 region: CASSFGNTEAFF. DNA for the CDR3: TGTGCCAGCAGCTTCGGGAACACTGAAGCTTTCTTT. Variable domain in full (rest from reference TRBV7-9 and TRBJ1-1): DTGVSQNPRHKITKRGQNVTFRCDPISEHNRLYWYRQTLGQGPEFLTYFQNEAQLEKSRLLSDRFSAERPKGSFSTLEIQRTEQGDSAMYLCASSFGNTEAFFGQGTRLTVV.

This clone was found a few times. The CDR3 sequence is CASSSTGIGDSTGELFF. As DNA, the CDR3 is TGTGCCAGCAGCTCGACAGGGATCGGGGACTCCACCGGGGAGCTGTTTTTT. The rearrangement uses TRBV7-9 and TRBJ2-2; a weak D match, TRBD1 (7 bases). CDR3 length: 17 amino acids. With 4 bases removed from V and 4 bases from J, the gap between germline ends came to 19 bases. Germline V CDR1 and CDR2: SEHNR, FQNEAQ (reference sequence). Full variable domain (outside the CDR3, taken from reference TRBV7-9 and TRBJ2-2): DTGVSQNPRHKITKRGQNVTFRCDPISEHNRLYWYRQTLGQGPEFLTYFQNEAQLEKSRLLSDRFSAERPKGSFSTLEIQRTEQGDSAMYLCASSSTGIGDSTGELFFGEGSRLTVL.

CDR3 coding DNA: TGTGCCAGCAGCTTACGACTAGCGGGGGGCGGGGAGCTGTTTTTT. This encodes CASSLRLAGGGELFF. J is TRBJ2-2 and V is TRBV7-2; the match to TRBD2 covers 13 bases. With 2 bases clipped from V and 7 bases from J, the junction kept 1 base outside the gene matches. In germline, CDR1 is SGHTA, CDR2 FQGNSA. The CDR3 is 15 residues long.

This chain connects TRBV10-3 to TRBJ2-1; 10 bases map to TRBD2. The CDR3 is made up of 17 amino acids. The trim removed 0 bases at V and 6 bases at J, leaving 8 bases unmatched. Germline values: CDR1 ENHRY, CDR2 SYGVKD. The CDR3 nucleotides read TGTGCCATCAGTGAGTCTCCGGGACTAGCGACATCCAATGAGCAGTTCTTC. Amino acids: CAISESPGLATSNEQFF.

The chain's CDR3 is CASLLGDRGRGETQYF. The CDR3 DNA follows: TGTGCCAGCTTGTTAGGGGACAGGGGGCGAGGGGAGACCCAGTACTTC. V is TRBV6-6 and J is TRBJ2-5; 12 nucleotides agree with TRBD1. CDR3 length: 16 amino acids. Trimming at V came to 8 bases and at J to 5 bases, leaving 12 bases not matched to a gene. Germline CDR1 is MNHNY and CDR2 is SVGAGI (reference sequence).

This chain links TRBV9 with TRBJ2-1; 7 bases line up with TRBD1. The CDR3 covers 14 residues. Germline V CDR1 and CDR2: SGDLS, YYNGEE. Trimming took 1 base from V and 5 from J; bases not matched to a gene: 3. The CDR3 spells CASSVTGTDNEQFF. The CDR3 nucleotides read TGTGCCAGCAGCGTAACCGGGACAGACAATGAGCAGTTCTTC.

Concerning this clone itself: The identical CDR3 is also encoded by other nucleotide sequences in the sample. V is TRBV6-1 and J is TRBJ1-5; no definite D call. Germline CDR1 and CDR2: MNHNS and SASEGT. V dropped 1 base and J dropped 0 bases, with 10 bases sitting between them. There are 16 residues in the CDR3. As DNA, the CDR3 is TGTGCCAGCAGTGAAGGTACGGGGAGTAGCAATCAGCCCCAGCATTTT. It specifies CASSEGTGSSNQPQHF.

The rearrangement links TRBV18 to TRBJ2-7; 7 bases align to TRBD1. Germline lookup yields CDR1 KGHSH and CDR2 LQKENI. The CDR3 runs 15 residues. V shed 2 bases, J shed 2 bases, and the junction held 6 bases outside the gene matches. CDR3 in amino acids: CASSPKGQLPYEQYF. CDR3 DNA: TGTGCCAGCTCACCAAAGGGACAGCTACCCTACGAGCAGTACTTC.

The V gene is TRBV2, the J gene TRBJ1-2, with 9 bases that match TRBD1. V shed 6 bases, J shed 1 base, and the junction held 18 bases outside the gene matches. Germline V gives CDR1 SNHLY, CDR2 FYNNEI. The CDR3 spans 19 residues. The CDR3 region has the DNA TGTGCCAGCAGCTACGGGACAGGGTTTCGGTCCTCTTTTAACTATGGCTACACCTTC. Its translation: CASSYGTGFRSSFNYGYTF.

The chain uses TRBV5-6 and TRBJ1-1; D not certain. From germline, CDR1 is SGHDT and CDR2 YYEEEE. This CDR3 has 14 amino acids. Trimming shortened V by 2 bases and J by 0 bases, and 8 bases separated the two germline ends. Here the CDR3 reads CASSFPQMNTEAFF. The CDR3 nucleotides are TGTGCCAGCAGCTTTCCACAGATGAACACTGAAGCTTTCTTT.